This TCR beta chain was found in a study of blood T cell repertoires in COVID-19. About the study: Nucleic acid was either cDNA or gDNA, and it came from T cells, B-cell-depleted T cells, or PBMCs.

Germline V gene data show CDR1 as LNHDA and CDR2 as SQIVND (reference sequence). The CDR3 contains 14 residues. The ends were cut back, 0 bases at V and 7 bases at J, with 9 bases in the middle. TCRdb keeps only in-frame clones here, not all; method: immunoSEQ multiplex PCR. The data hold 130,000 or so clones, with about 74% observed a single time. The origin of this receptor is a man in his fifties or sixties with acute or convalescent COVID-19. V gene TRBV19 combines with J gene TRBJ2-2; no reliable D call. Input material: peripheral blood. The CDR3 spells CASSIDRGSGELFF. The CDR3 DNA reads TGTGCCAGTAGTATAGATCGAGGAAGCGGGGAGCTGTTTTTT.